The next 18 T cell receptor beta chains were all read from a single sample in a study of read filtering for tumor transcriptome and immune sequencing. The library was built from around 400 ng RNA with molecular barcoded adaptors for alpha/delta and beta/gamma chains. Using its own MiXCR run on the reads, TCRdb lists one record per CDR3 protein. Here the sample spans 85,000 to 100,000 distinct CDR3 sequences, roughly 21% being singletons. Sequenced sample: a population of CD138-negative cells sorted from bone marrow. These receptors were taken from a donor at least 40 years old with multiple myeloma.

The rearrangement links TRBV7-9 to TRBJ2-5, with D uncertain. V gave up 7 bases and J gave up 8 bases, with 17 bases separating them. This CDR3 spans 13 amino acids. Germline V gives CDR1 SEHNR, CDR2 FQNEAQ (reference sequence). DNA for the CDR3: TGTGCCAGCAACGACGGTAGTGGGCGTACCCAGTACTTC. This translates into CASNDGSGRTQYF.

This clonotype was seen many times. The V call is TRBV5-1, the J call TRBJ1-1; the D is unclear. V lost 6 bases to trimming and J lost 1 base, with 13 bases between them. This CDR3 comprises 14 residues. Germline-derived CDR1 and CDR2 are SGHRS and YFSETQ. The CDR3 coding sequence is TGCGCCAGCACCAAAGGGCCAGGGAACACTGAAGCTTTCTTT. It specifies CASTKGPGNTEAFF.

This clonotype was seen repeatedly, ten times or more. The J gene is TRBJ2-6, the V gene TRBV5-1, with no clear D. Germline V CDR1 and CDR2: SGHRS, YFSETQ. The CDR3 loop spans 14 amino acids. V lost 3 bases and J 4 bases, leaving 8 bases between the germline ends. CDR3 DNA sequence: TGCGCCAGCAGCTCCGAGGCGGGGGCCAACGTCCTGACTTTC. Amino acids: CASSSEAGANVLTF.

Of note for this clonotype: Just one base apart from a much larger clone, this may be a read error. The V and J genes are TRBV28 and TRBJ2-3; D uncertain. The end of the DNA is better explained by TRBJ1-5, so the J call may be wrong. The CDR3 is made up of 12 amino acids. Germline lookup yields CDR1 MDHEN and CDR2 SYDVKM. CDR3 sequence (DNA): TGTGCCAGCAGTTTTATCCCAGATACGCAGCATTTT. Protein sequence: CASSFIPDTQHF.

This clonotype was detected a few times. This sequence joins TRBV6-1 and TRBJ1-1; D is uncertain. The length of the CDR3 is 13 residues. V was trimmed by 7 bases and J by 0 bases, leaving 9 bases between them. CDR1 MNHNS and CDR2 SASEGT come from the germline V gene. The CDR3 reads CASTLWVNTEAFF. The CDR3 DNA reads TGTGCCAGCACCCTATGGGTGAACACTGAAGCTTTCTTT.

This clonotype was observed many times. The rearrangement links TRBV28 to TRBJ2-2, with TRBD1 matching over 10 bases. The CDR3 runs to 15 residues. Germline V gene lookup returns CDR1 MDHEN and CDR2 SYDVKM. V lost 4 bases and J lost 3; bases outside the gene matches: 2. The CDR3 reads CASSSGTGDTGELFF. The CDR3 nucleotides read TGTGCCAGCAGTTCCGGGACAGGGGACACCGGGGAGCTGTTTTTT.

This clonotype was recorded at least ten times. The rearrangement joins TRBV7-9 to TRBJ2-2; 7 bases align to TRBD2. Germline CDR1 reads SEHNR; CDR2 reads FQNEAQ (reference sequence). There are 15 residues in the CDR3. J lost 0 bases, V lost 5 bases, and 3 bases had no gene match. CDR3 in amino acids: CASSTGGTNTGELFF. The CDR3 DNA is TGTGCCAGCAGCACGGGGGGAACGAACACCGGGGAGCTGTTTTTT.

This clonotype was detected many times. This may be a read error, as it is one base from a much larger clone. CDR3: CASSFAANTEAFF. The CDR3 DNA sequence: TGCGCCAGCAGCTTTGCAGCGAACACTGAAGCTTTCTTT. This chain joins TRBV5-1 and TRBJ1-1; D remains ambiguous. CDR1 and CDR2 from the germline V gene are SGHRS and YFSETQ. CDR3 length: 13 amino acids. The V gene lost 2 bases and the J gene lost 1 base, with 6 bases spanning the gap.

On this clonotype itself: Since a much larger clone is just one base distant, this may be a read error. This chain joins TRBV7-8 and TRBJ1-1, with unresolved D. CDR1 and CDR2 from the germline V gene are SGHVS and FQNEAQ. V was clipped by 5 bases and J by 3 bases, with 10 bases between them. The CDR3 extends over 13 amino acids. The chain's CDR3 is CASSPDNYTEAFF. CDR3 sequence (DNA): TGTGCCAGCAGCCCAGACAACTACACTGAAGCTTTCTTT.

This clonotype appeared many times. The J gene is TRBJ2-1, the V gene TRBV12-3 or TRBV12-4; 9 bases are shared with TRBD1. The J segment lost 5 bases and the V segment lost 5 bases, leaving 16 bases of the junction unmatched. CDR3 size: 18 residues. The CDR3 loop reads CASSGGSTWTGANNEQFF. Written as DNA, the CDR3 is TGTGCCAGCAGTGGGGGAAGTACGTGGACAGGGGCCAACAATGAGCAGTTCTTC.

In its sample, this clonotype was seen many times. V is TRBV2 and J is TRBJ2-3; 7 bases line up with TRBD1. Germline values: CDR1 SNHLY, CDR2 FYNNEI. V was pared by 5 bases and J by 1 base, with 3 bases of the junction left unmatched. This CDR3 is 14 amino acids long. The CDR3 loop is CASSYTGGTDTQYF. The CDR3 DNA reads as TGTGCCAGCAGTTACACAGGGGGCACAGATACGCAGTATTTT.

This clonotype appeared many times. The rearrangement joins TRBV2 to TRBJ1-1; D perhaps matches TRBD1 (5 bases). V lost 5 bases and J 7 bases, leaving 11 bases between the germline ends. The CDR3 totals 12 residues. Germline V gene sequence: CDR1 SNHLY, CDR2 FYNNEI. The CDR3 DNA sequence: TGTGCCAGCAGTACAGGAGTCGGTGAAGCTTTCTTT. Amino acid sequence: CASSTGVGEAFF.

A remark on this clonotype: At one end, the junction sequence differs from germline, possibly due to a read error. The CDR3 spells CASSLGSDRGFYNEQPF. DNA of the CDR3: TGCGCCAGCAGCTTGGGGTCCGACAGGGGATTCTACAATGAGCAGCCCTTC. The chain is built from TRBV5-1 and TRBJ2-1; 8 positions match TRBD1. The length of the CDR3 is 17 residues. The germline CDR1 and CDR2 sequences are SGHRS and YFSETQ.

The genes are TRBV20-1 and TRBJ2-2, with 8 bases matching TRBD2. This CDR3 has 17 amino acids. Per the germline V gene, CDR1 is DFQATT and CDR2 is SNEGSKA (reference sequence). The junction had 10 bases not matched to a gene; V was cut back by 0 bases and J by 4 bases. DNA for the CDR3: TGCAGTGCTAGAGATCCAGCGGGGGCCTTGCTCACCGGGGAGCTGTTTTTT. This gives the protein CSARDPAGALLTGELFF.

This sequence joins TRBV6-6 and TRBJ2-7; D unclear. Germline V gives CDR1 MNHNY, CDR2 SVGAGI (reference sequence). Trimming shortened V by 6 bases and J by 7 bases, and 22 bases separated the two germline ends. This CDR3 is 15 amino acids long. This chain's CDR3 is CASSPRRPNYVEQYF. In nucleotides, the CDR3 is TGTGCCAGCAGCCCTCGTAGACCGAATTACGTGGAGCAGTACTTC.

Concerning this clonotype: One end of the junction varies from germline; a read error may be responsible. The chain is built from TRBV6-2 or TRBV6-3 and TRBJ1-1; 7 nucleotides match TRBD1. This CDR3 is built from 13 residues. Germline CDR1 MNHEY, CDR2 SVGEGT. CDR3 sequence: CASTPQGNIEAFF. CDR3 DNA: TGTGCCAGCACCCCACAGGGGAACATTGAAGCCTTCTTT.

This clonotype was seen at least ten times. The genes are TRBV4-2 and TRBJ2-7, with a possible D match to TRBD1 (6 bases). V was clipped by 2 bases and J by 5 bases, with 16 bases between them. The CDR3 runs to 15 residues. Germline loops: CDR1 LGHNA, CDR2 YNFKEQ. CDR3 DNA sequence: TGTGCCAGCAGCCAAAGACCCAGGGGCTTAGACGAGCAGTACTTC. It yields the protein CASSQRPRGLDEQYF.

This clonotype was detected ten times or more. The gene calls are TRBV20-1 and TRBJ1-1, with 9 bases fitting TRBD1. Germline-derived CDR1 and CDR2 are DFQATT and SNEGSKA (reference sequence). Trimming cost V 2 bases and J 4 bases; bases outside gene matches: 8. The CDR3 has 15 residues. The CDR3 here is CSARPFRDRATEAFF. Written as DNA, the CDR3 is TGCAGTGCTAGACCCTTTAGGGACAGGGCCACTGAAGCTTTCTTT.